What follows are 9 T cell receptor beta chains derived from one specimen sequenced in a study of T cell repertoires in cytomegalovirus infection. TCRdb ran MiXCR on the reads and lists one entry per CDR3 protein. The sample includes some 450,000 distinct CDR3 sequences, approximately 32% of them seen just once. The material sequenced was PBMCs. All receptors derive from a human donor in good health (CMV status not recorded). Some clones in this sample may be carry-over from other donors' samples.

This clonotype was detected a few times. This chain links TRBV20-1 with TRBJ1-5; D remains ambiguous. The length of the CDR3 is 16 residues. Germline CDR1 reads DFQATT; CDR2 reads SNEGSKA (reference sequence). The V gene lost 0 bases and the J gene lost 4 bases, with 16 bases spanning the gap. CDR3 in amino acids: CSARDGSILGNQPQHF. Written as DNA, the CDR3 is TGCAGTGCTAGAGATGGGAGCATTTTAGGGAATCAGCCCCAGCATTTT.

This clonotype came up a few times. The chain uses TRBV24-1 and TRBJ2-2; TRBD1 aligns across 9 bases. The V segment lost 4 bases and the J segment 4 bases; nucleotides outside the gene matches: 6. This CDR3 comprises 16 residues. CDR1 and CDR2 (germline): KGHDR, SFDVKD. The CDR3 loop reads CATSDPGTGFTGELFF. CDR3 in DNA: TGTGCCACCAGTGACCCCGGGACAGGGTTCACCGGGGAGCTGTTTTTT.

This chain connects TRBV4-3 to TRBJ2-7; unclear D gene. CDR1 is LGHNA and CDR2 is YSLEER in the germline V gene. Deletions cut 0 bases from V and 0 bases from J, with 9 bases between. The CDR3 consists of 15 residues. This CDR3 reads CASSQEGASSYEQYF. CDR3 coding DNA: TGCGCCAGCAGCCAAGAGGGCGCCAGCTCCTACGAGCAGTACTTC.

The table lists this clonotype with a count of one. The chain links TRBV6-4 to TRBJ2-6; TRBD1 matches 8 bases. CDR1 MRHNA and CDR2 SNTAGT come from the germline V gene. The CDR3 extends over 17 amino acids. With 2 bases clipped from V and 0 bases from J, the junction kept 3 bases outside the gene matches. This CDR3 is CASSDGQGPSGANVLTF. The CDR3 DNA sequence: TGTGCCAGCAGTGACGGACAGGGACCCTCTGGGGCCAACGTCCTGACTTTC.

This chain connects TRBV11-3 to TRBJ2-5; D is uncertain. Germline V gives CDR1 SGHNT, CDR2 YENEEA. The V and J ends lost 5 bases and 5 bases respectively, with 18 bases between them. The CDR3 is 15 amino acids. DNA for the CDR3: TGTGCCAGCAGCCTCCTAGGGTCCACTGGGGAGACCCAGTACTTC. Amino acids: CASSLLGSTGETQYF.

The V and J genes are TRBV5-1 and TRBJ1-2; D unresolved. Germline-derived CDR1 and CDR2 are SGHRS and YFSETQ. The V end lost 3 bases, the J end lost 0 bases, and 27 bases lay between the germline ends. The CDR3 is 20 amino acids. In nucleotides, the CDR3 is TGCGCCAGCAGCTCCCCCGCCGGCCAGGAGCTTCGTGGGCCTAACTATGGCTACACCTTC. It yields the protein CASSSPAGQELRGPNYGYTF.

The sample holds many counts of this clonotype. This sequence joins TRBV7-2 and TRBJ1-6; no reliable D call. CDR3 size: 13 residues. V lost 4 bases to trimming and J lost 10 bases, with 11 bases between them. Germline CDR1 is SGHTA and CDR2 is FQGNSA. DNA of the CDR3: TGTGCCAGCAGCTCGACGTTCCGGTCACCCCTCCACTTT. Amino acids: CASSSTFRSPLHF.

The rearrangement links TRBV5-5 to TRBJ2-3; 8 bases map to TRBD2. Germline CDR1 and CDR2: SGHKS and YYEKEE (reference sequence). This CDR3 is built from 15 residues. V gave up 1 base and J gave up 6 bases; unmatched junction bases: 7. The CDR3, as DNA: TGTGCCAGCAGCTTGACCGGGGGGGCAAGGGATACGCAGTATTTT. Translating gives CASSLTGGARDTQYF.

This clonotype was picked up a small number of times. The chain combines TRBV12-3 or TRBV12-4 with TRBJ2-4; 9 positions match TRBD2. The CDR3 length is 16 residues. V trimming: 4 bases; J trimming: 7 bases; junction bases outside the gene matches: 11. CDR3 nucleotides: TGTGCCAGCAGTTCCCCACATAGCGGGGGACCGAACATTCAGTACTTC. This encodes CASSSPHSGGPNIQYF.